This is a list of T cell receptor beta chains from one sample in a study of cytomegalovirus exposure and HLA in healthy donors. Clones were read by immunoSEQ multiplex PCR, and TCRdb kept only the in-frame ones, dropping some. Seen here are about 56,000 clones, about 92% observed once, and the top ten hold 1.1%. Source material: PBMCs. The receptors derive from a man between 18 and 35 years old in good health and CMV-seronegative. The CDR3 runs from the conserved cysteine through the conserved F or W. A D gene is named only where the DNA matches it firmly. Clone size is not always given. Where it is, it says once, few, many or a class for expanded clones.

TRBJ2-7	TRBD1	.	TRBV6-6	TGTGCCAGCACCGGGACAGGGGCCTACGAGCAGTACTTC	CASTGTGAYEQYF
TRBJ2-1	.	.	TRBV5-1	TGCGCCAGCAGCTCAGACACTTACAATGAGCAGTTCTTC	CASSSDTYNEQFF
TRBJ2-3	TRBD2	.	TRBV7-3	TGTGCCAGCAGCTTAGGAGCGGGAGGGCCCACAGATACGCAGTATTTT	CASSLGAGGPTDTQYF
TRBJ2-3	TRBD2	.	TRBV5-1	TGCGCCAGCAGCCCAGGGACTACCGGGGGAGATACGCAGTATTTT	CASSPGTTGGDTQYF
TRBJ2-7	.	once	TRBV20-1	TGCAGTGCTAGGCAGTCATACGAGCAGTACTTC	CSARQSYEQYF
TRBJ1-3	.	.	TRBV9	TGTGCCAGCAGCGCCAGGGTCGATGGAAACACCATATATTTT	CASSARVDGNTIYF
TRBJ1-1	TRBD1	.	TRBV28	TGTGCCAGCAGTTCCCCTGGGGACAGGGGGCTGGCTTTCTTT	CASSSPGDRGLAFF
TRBJ2-7	.	.	TRBV19	TGTGCCAGTAGTATTTCGGCAGGGACTCGTTACGAGCAGTACTTC	CASSISAGTRYEQYF
TRBJ2-1	TRBD2	.	TRBV6-5	TGTGCCAGCAGTTATCGACTAGCGGGAGATTACAATGAGCAGTTCTTC	CASSYRLAGDYNEQFF
TRBJ2-1	TRBD2	.	TRBV7-2	TGTGCCAGCAGCCTAACCGGGACTAGCGGTTACAATGAGCAGTTCTTC	CASSLTGTSGYNEQFF
TRBJ2-1	TRBD2	.	TRBV7-6	TGTGCCAGCAGAGCAGGGGCAGCGGGAGATGAGCAGTTCTTC	CASRAGAAGDEQFF
TRBJ2-3	.	.	TRBV10-3	TGTGCCATCAAGCCCGACGGGAGCTCAGATACGCAGTATTTT	CAIKPDGSSDTQYF
TRBJ2-1	.	.	TRBV13	TGTGCCAGCAGCACTCGGGACTCCCAGGGCTATGAGCAGTTCTTC	CASSTRDSQGYEQFF
TRBJ1-2	.	.	TRBV19	TGTGCCAGTAGTATAGGGGGGCTCGTTGGCGGCTACACCTTC	CASSIGGLVGGYTF
TRBJ2-1	.	.	TRBV4-1	TGCGCCAGCAGCTCCGGTGTCCCCTACAATGAGCAGTTCTTC	CASSSGVPYNEQFF
TRBJ1-5	.	.	TRBV19	TGTGCCAGTAGTATACATGAAGGGGCCCGCAATCAGCCCCAGCATTTT	CASSIHEGARNQPQHF
TRBJ2-7	.	.	TRBV9	TGTGCCAGCAGCGTAGGACAGACCAGTTACGAGCAGTACTTC	CASSVGQTSYEQYF
TRBJ1-1	.	.	TRBV4-1	TGCGCCAGCAGCCAACAACTGACAGAGAACACTGAAGCTTTCTTT	CASSQQLTENTEAFF
TRBJ2-7	.	.	TRBV2	TGTGCCAGCAGTGACCCGGGAGTCATCTACGAGCAGTACTTC	CASSDPGVIYEQYF
TRBJ2-1	.	.	TRBV1	TGCACCAGCAGCCAAGGGGCCTCCGTTTCCCACAATGAGCAGTTCTTC	CTSSQGASVSHNEQFF